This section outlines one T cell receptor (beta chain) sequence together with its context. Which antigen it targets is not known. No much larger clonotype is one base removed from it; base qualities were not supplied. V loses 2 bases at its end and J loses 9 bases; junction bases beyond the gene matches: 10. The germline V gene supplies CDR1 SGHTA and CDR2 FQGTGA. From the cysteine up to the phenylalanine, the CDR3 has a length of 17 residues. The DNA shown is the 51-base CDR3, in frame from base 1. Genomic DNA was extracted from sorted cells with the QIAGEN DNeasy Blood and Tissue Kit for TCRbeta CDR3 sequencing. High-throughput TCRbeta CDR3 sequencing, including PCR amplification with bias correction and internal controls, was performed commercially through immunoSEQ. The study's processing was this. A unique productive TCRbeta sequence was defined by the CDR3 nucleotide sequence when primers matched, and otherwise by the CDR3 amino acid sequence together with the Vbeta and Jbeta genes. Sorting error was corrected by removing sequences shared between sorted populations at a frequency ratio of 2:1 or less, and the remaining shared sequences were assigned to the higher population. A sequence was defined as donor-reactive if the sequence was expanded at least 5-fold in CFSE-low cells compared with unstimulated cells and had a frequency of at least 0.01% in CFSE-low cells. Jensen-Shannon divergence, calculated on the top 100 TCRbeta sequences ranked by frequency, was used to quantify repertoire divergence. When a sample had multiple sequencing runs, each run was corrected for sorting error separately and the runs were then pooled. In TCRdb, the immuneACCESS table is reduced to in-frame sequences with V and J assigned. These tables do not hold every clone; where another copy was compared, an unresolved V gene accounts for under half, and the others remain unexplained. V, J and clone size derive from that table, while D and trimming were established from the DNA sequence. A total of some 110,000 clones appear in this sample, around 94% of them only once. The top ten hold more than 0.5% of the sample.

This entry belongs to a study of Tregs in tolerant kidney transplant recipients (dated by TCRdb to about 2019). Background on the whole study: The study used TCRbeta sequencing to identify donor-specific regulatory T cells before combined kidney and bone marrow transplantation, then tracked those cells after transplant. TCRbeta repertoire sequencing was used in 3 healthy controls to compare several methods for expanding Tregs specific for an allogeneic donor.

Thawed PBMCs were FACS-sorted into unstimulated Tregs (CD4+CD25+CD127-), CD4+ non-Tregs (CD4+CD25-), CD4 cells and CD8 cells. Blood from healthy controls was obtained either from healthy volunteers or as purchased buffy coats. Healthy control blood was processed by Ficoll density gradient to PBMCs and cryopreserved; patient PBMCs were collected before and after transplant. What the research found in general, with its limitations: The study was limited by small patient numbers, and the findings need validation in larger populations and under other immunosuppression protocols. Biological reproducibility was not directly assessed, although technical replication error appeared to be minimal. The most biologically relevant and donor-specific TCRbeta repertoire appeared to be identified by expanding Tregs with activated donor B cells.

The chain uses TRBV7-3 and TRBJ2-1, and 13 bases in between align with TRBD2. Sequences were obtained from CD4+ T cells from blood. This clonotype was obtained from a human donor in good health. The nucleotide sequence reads TGTGCCAGCAGCTTAGCGGGACTAGCGGGGAATGGGGGTGAGCAGTTCTTC. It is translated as CASSLAGLAGNGGEQFF.